This T cell receptor (beta chain) was sequenced during a study of monozygotic twins with inflammatory bowel disease (dated by TCRdb to the late 2010s). Regarding the study in general: A total of 28 monozygotic twin pairs were included in the full study, comprising nine German pairs (four IBD-concordant, five IBD-discordant) and 19 IBD-discordant Danish pairs. Disease-associated traits were sought mainly through comparisons between IBD patients and their genetically identical healthy co-twins within discordant pairs. Each individual had, on average, about 151 000 unique TCRalpha sequences and 181 000 unique TCRbeta sequences available for analysis.

CDR1 DFQATT and CDR2 SNEGSKA were looked up in the germline V gene (reference sequence). The CDR3 contains 16 residues, cysteine and phenylalanine counted. DNA is not recorded here. The library was prepared using 5' RACE. Preparation of each TCR library used 3,500 to 4,500 ng of total RNA. For each sample, cDNA was synthesized in eight separate reactions using SMARTScribe reverse transcriptase. Unique molecular identifiers containing a 6-nucleotide sample barcode were introduced through template switching during cDNA synthesis. TCRalpha and TCRbeta cDNA was amplified by two nested PCRs of roughly 16 and 10 cycles, with bead purification after each PCR. Before amplification, the cDNA was treated with uracil DNA-glycosylase and purified using the QIAquick PCR purification kit. In the second PCR, Illumina TruSeq-compatible adapters and sample-specific barcodes were added. Library quality and concentration were assessed using TapeStation and Qubit, and about 4.7 ng of each library was pooled. Pooled libraries were sequenced on an Illumina HiSeq2500 single-index Rapid Run with 2 x 100 bp reads and custom sequencing primers. Turning to the authors' computational methods: MiGEC version 1.2.6 was used for UMI-based consensus assembly to correct PCR and sequencing errors. V(D)J alignment, clonotype assembly and CDR3 extraction were performed with MiXCR version 2.1.1. To normalise gene usage, clonotype sharing and MAIT/NKT TCR abundance, the analysis used the top 1000, 10 000 and 20 000 clonotypes per sample. Diversity was computed as the inverse Simpson index with the vegan R package after downsampling to 27 000 UMIs. Paired Mann-Whitney U tests were applied to discordant twin pairs, with Benjamini-Hochberg correction for multiple testing. TCRdb reprocessed the public reads and reports one entry per CDR3 protein sequence, without DNA. TCRdb, not the original authors, processed these V and J calls. This sample's records show about 140,000 distinct CDR3 sequences. Jointly, the top ten make up 0.95% to 1.5% of the sample.

About this clonotype: Its antigen has not been determined.

What the work shows at the level of the full study, not this receptor alone: No single strong signal or clonotype linked to IBD turned up in the results, so the idea that one exists was not supported. Concordant and discordant twins showed no difference in repertoire similarity, possibly because of limited statistical power. Differing immunosuppressive treatments among patients may have added background noise and inter-individual variability to the repertoires. IBD patients had lower TCRbeta repertoire diversity, measured by the inverse Simpson index, than their healthy co-twins. Compared with healthy twins, IBD patients had fewer clonotypes in common with other individuals, a difference most pronounced in patients showing signs of disease activity. Distinction between different T cell subtypes could not be achieved in the analysis.

A roughly 2.5 ml peripheral blood sample was drawn into PAXgene tubes per donor and stored at -80°C. Without any T cell sorting, total RNA was extracted from whole blood using the PAXgene blood miRNA kit on an automated QIAcube. Peripheral blood from monozygotic twin pairs, either concordant or discordant for inflammatory bowel disease, underwent deep TCRalpha and TCRbeta repertoire profiling that used unique molecular barcoding. Smoking habits were recorded for all twin pairs, with individuals classified as current, former or never smokers. The sequencing sample was made of blood. The receptor chain draws on TRBV20-1 and TRBJ2-5; TCRdb lists TRBD2, though no DNA is available to test this call. The receptor comes from a human donor with ulcerative colitis or Crohn's disease, or a healthy co-twin of an affected twin (not recorded which). For the CDR3, the sequence is CSAFPMTSGNQETQYF.